These 4 T cell receptor beta chains originate from one sample sequenced in a study of response to subunit inactivated influenza vaccine. Using its own MiXCR run on the RT-PCR reads, TCRdb lists one record per CDR3 protein. The sample gives approximately 500,000 distinct CDR3 sequences, roughly 15% of which show up once; around 10% is in the top ten. Sequences were derived from PBMCs from blood, sampled about 12 days after vaccination. The receptors come from a man aged 50 to 59 who received an inactivated influenza vaccine.

This clonotype appeared many times. The V gene is TRBV6-1, the J gene TRBJ1-1, with D unclear. V gave up 3 bases and J gave up 0 bases, with 5 bases separating them. Germline V gene data show CDR1 as MNHNS and CDR2 as SASEGT. This CDR3 has 13 amino acids. The CDR3 coding sequence is TGTGCCAGCAGTGAGAGCATGAACACTGAAGCTTTCTTT. Translating it yields CASSESMNTEAFF.

The chain combines TRBV15 with TRBJ2-3, with 12 positions matching TRBD2. The V gene end was trimmed by 4 bases and the J gene end by 4 bases; junction bases not matched to a gene: 6. Germline assignment: CDR1 LNHNV and CDR2 YYDKDF (reference sequence). The CDR3 length is 16 residues. The CDR3 loop reads CATSNGLAGSADTQYF. The CDR3 nucleotides read TGTGCCACCAGCAATGGACTAGCGGGGTCCGCAGATACGCAGTATTTT.

This chain links TRBV20-1 with TRBJ1-5; D remains ambiguous. The CDR3 is made up of 15 amino acids. CDR1 and CDR2 (germline): DFQATT, SNEGSKA (reference sequence). The germline V and J ends were trimmed by 2 bases and 7 bases, with 18 bases remaining between them. In DNA, the CDR3 is TGCAGTGCTAGAAACTCTTACGGAGCCGGACAGCCCCAGCATTTT. Its translation: CSARNSYGAGQPQHF.

In its sample, this clonotype was seen many times. This chain joins TRBV5-1 and TRBJ1-2, with D tentatively TRBD1 (5 bases). V was trimmed by 2 bases and J by 3 bases, leaving 8 bases between them. Germline-derived CDR1 and CDR2 are SGHRS and YFSETQ. The CDR3 is 13 amino acids. DNA of the CDR3: TGCGCCAGCAGCTTTGGGGGAGACTATGGCTACACCTTC. Its protein product is CASSFGGDYGYTF.